Reported below is one TCR beta chain. This specimen comes from a study of long-term antiretroviral therapy in people with HIV. V lost 4 bases and J lost 4; bases outside the gene matches: 15. The germline gives CDR1 MDHEN, CDR2 SYDVKM. The CDR3 is 17 residues long. At survey level, the immunoSEQ assay was run in its v3.0 version. Profiling relied on immunoSEQ multiplex PCR, and the TCRdb table lists in-frame clones only, not all of them. This table holds about 22,000 clones, approximately 80% found once. Source: unsorted PBMCs, taken 0.1 years before starting antiretroviral therapy. This receptor was taken from a man aged 18 to 29 with HIV. V gene TRBV28 combines with J gene TRBJ1-2, with TRBD1 identical over 7 bases. CDR3 region: CASSSKIGRGRVYGYTF. CDR3 in DNA: TGTGCCAGCAGTTCCAAGATCGGGAGGGGGCGGGTCTATGGCTACACCTTC.